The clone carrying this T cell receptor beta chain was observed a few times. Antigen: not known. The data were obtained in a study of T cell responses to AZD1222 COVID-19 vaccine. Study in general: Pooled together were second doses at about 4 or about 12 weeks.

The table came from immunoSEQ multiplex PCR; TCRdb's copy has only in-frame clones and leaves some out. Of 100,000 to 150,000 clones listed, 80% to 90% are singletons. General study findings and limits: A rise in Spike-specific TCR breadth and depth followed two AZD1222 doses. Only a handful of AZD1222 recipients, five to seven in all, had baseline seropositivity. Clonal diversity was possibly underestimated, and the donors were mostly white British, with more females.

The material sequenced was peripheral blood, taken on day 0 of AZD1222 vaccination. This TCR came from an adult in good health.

The CDR3 DNA is TGTGCCAGCTCACCACCTGGGACAGGGGTTAACACTGAAGCTTTCTTT. It translates to CASSPPGTGVNTEAFF. The rearrangement uses TRBV18 and TRBJ1-1; TRBD1 matches at 10 bases. This CDR3 has 16 residues. Trimming at V came to 0 bases and at J to 2 bases, leaving 3 bases not matched to a gene. The germline V gene has CDR1 KGHSH and CDR2 LQKENI.